This T cell receptor (beta chain) was documented in a study of T cells in Graves' hyperthyroidism and ophthalmopathy. Across the study: Blood was drawn when the patient was first diagnosed and still untreated. General study points: Ophthalmopathy and stable hyperthyroidism were separated by a 13 V-J model. Most expanded thyroid clonotypes above 0.001 recurred in blood.

A Clinical Activity Score of at least 3, a NOSPECS grade of at least 4 and a duration under 3 months were recorded in the ophthalmopathy patients. It was RNA transcripts that yielded the amplified TCR beta CDR3 regions. The TCR CDR3 was amplified in a first-round RT-PCR using the HTBI primer set. TCRdb processed the multiplex PCR reads anew with MiXCR; each CDR3 protein has one entry. This table holds about 500,000 distinct CDR3 sequences, about 16% found once. The sample holds many counts of this clonotype. Its antigen is not known. Sequencing input: blood. This receptor was taken from a woman aged 30 to 39 with Graves' ophthalmopathy.

CDR3 sequence (DNA): TGTGCCATCAGTGAGGCGGGACAGACCTCCTACGAGCAGTACTTC. Protein product: CAISEAGQTSYEQYF. V is TRBV10-3 and J is TRBJ2-7; D may be TRBD1 (7 bases). Per the germline V gene, CDR1 is ENHRY and CDR2 is SYGVKD. V was clipped by 2 bases and J by 0 bases, with 11 bases between them. This CDR3 has 15 amino acids.